Presented here are 23 T cell receptor beta chains from one specimen sequenced in a study of shared clonotypes between healthy human individuals. Here immunoSEQ multiplex PCR was the method, and the copy in TCRdb shows in-frame clones only, minus some. The table has more than 1.2 million clones, approximately 98.5% seen once. The sequencing input was naive CD4+ T cells sorted from blood. Subset indicated: CD45RA+ positively selected. Source of these receptors: a man aged 25 to 40 in good health.

The chain employs TRBV5-1 and TRBJ1-5, with D maybe TRBD1 (6 bases). V lost 4 bases and J 7 bases, leaving 24 bases between the germline ends. There are 17 residues in the CDR3. Germline-derived CDR1 and CDR2 are SGHRS and YFSETQ. CDR3 nucleotide sequence: TGCGCCAGCAGCCCAGGAGGGGTCCACAGGGTGGGCCAGCCCCAGCATTTT. This sequence encodes CASSPGGVHRVGQPQHF.

CDR3: CASGGGLAGGTDTQYF. The CDR3 DNA is TGTGCTAGTGGTGGCGGACTAGCGGGGGGCACAGATACGCAGTATTTT. The chain couples TRBV12-5 to TRBJ2-3; 13 nucleotides agree with TRBD2. This CDR3 comprises 16 residues. V gave up 5 bases and J gave up 1 base; unmatched junction bases: 3. Germline-derived CDR1 and CDR2 are LGHNT and FRNRAP.

This rearrangement joins TRBV9 to TRBJ2-5; 7 bases map to TRBD2. Per germline, CDR1 SGDLS and CDR2 YYNGEE. The junction had 3 bases not matched to a gene; V was cut back by 0 bases and J by 7 bases. This CDR3 has 13 amino acids. The CDR3 nucleotides read TGTGCCAGCAGCGTAGGGACTAGGGGGACCCAGTACTTC. This encodes CASSVGTRGTQYF.

This rearrangement joins TRBV30 to TRBJ2-7; 9 bases are a match to TRBD2. The V gene's germline CDR1 is GTSNPN and CDR2 SVGIG (reference sequence). The CDR3 is 14 amino acids. Germline trimming cut 0 bases from V and 7 bases from J; bases unmatched to any gene: 7. CDR3 sequence: CAWSVRREGREQYF. The CDR3 nucleotides read TGTGCCTGGAGTGTAAGGCGGGAGGGCCGGGAGCAGTACTTC.

This clone has only a few counts. The V and J genes are TRBV5-5 and TRBJ1-5; D gene uncertain. CDR3 size: 12 residues. In germline, CDR1 is SGHKS, CDR2 YYEKEE (reference sequence). Trimming pared 0 bases from V and 11 bases from J, leaving 9 bases between. CDR3 in DNA: TGTGCCAGCAGCTTGGTACCGGGGACCCAGCATTTT. It encodes CASSLVPGTQHF.

V and J are TRBV14 and TRBJ2-1; TRBD2 matches 11 bases. This CDR3 has 17 amino acids. Germline CDR1 is SGHDN and CDR2 is FVKESK. Unmatched junction bases numbered 13, after V lost 7 bases and J lost 5 bases. DNA of the CDR3: TGTGCCAGCAAGCTGGCTAGCGGGAGGCCGGCGGACAATGAGCAGTTCTTC. It is translated as CASKLASGRPADNEQFF.

The V call is TRBV5-6, the J call TRBJ2-7; D is unclear. Germline lookup yields CDR1 SGHDT and CDR2 YYEEEE. The CDR3 contains 14 residues. Trimming left V 5 bases short and J 4 bases short, with 16 bases between. The CDR3: CASRAKGDAYEQYF. The CDR3 nucleotides are TGTGCCAGCAGAGCAAAGGGCGACGCGTACGAGCAGTACTTC. Supplemented by reference TRBV5-6 and TRBJ2-7, the full variable domain reads DAGVTQSPTHLIKTRGQQVTLRCSPKSGHDTVSWYQQALGQGPQFIFQYYEEEERQRGNFPDRFSGHQFPNYSSELNVNALLLGDSALYLCASRAKGDAYEQYFGPGTRLTVT.

Details on this clone: Other DNA sequences of this sample code for an identical CDR3. The chain uses TRBV11-2 and TRBJ2-7, with D maybe TRBD1 (5 bases). Trimming shortened V by 5 bases and J by 4 bases, and 9 bases separated the two germline ends. This CDR3 comprises 12 residues. Germline values: CDR1 SGHAT, CDR2 FQNNGV. This CDR3 is CASSQQGYEQYF. The CDR3 bases are TGTGCCAGCAGCCAGCAGGGTTACGAGCAGTACTTC. The complete variable domain, with remaining parts taken from reference TRBV11-2 and TRBJ2-7, reads EAGVAQSPRYKIIEKRQSVAFWCNPISGHATLYWYQQILGQGPKLLIQFQNNGVVDDSQLPKDRFSAERLKGVDSTLKIQPAKLEDSAVYLCASSQQGYEQYFGPGTRLTVT.

The J gene is TRBJ2-5, the V gene TRBV5-5; D gene ambiguous. CDR3 size: 14 residues. With 1 base removed from V and 1 base from J, the gap between germline ends came to 8 bases. Per germline, CDR1 SGHKS and CDR2 YYEKEE (reference sequence). The CDR3 region is CASSLFQIQETQYF. As DNA, the CDR3 is TGTGCCAGCAGCTTGTTTCAGATCCAAGAGACCCAGTACTTC.

A word on this clone: Other nucleotide sequences from this sample produce the same CDR3. The CDR3 sequence is CASSLGTTYEQYF. The CDR3 bases are TGTGCCAGCAGTCTCGGTACAACCTACGAGCAGTACTTC. The chain has TRBV28 and TRBJ2-7; unclear D gene. V was cut by 5 bases and J by 2 bases, with 10 bases left in between. Looked up from germline, CDR1 is MDHEN and CDR2 is SYDVKM. The CDR3 is 13 residues long.

J is TRBJ2-2 and V is TRBV12-5; 8 bases fit TRBD2. Germline CDR1 LGHNT, CDR2 FRNRAP. The CDR3 loop spans 17 amino acids. Unmatched junction bases numbered 13, after V lost 7 bases and J lost 3 bases. The CDR3, as DNA: TGTGCTAGTGCCCAGGTAACTAGCGGAGCTGACACCGGGGAGCTGTTTTTT. Translation gives CASAQVTSGADTGELFF.

The V gene is TRBV6-7, the J gene TRBJ2-7; TRBD2 matches 10 bases. TRBV6-7 is sorted into the ORF group, with uncertain function. CDR3 length equals 19 residues. J lost 3 bases, V lost 2 bases, and 16 bases had no gene match. In nucleotides, the CDR3 is TGTGCCAGCAGTTACGGTTTATTAGCGGGAGGTGGCGGGATCTACGAGCAGTACTTC. It encodes CASSYGLLAGGGGIYEQYF.

The chain combines TRBV7-2 with TRBJ1-5; 9 bases align to TRBD1. The CDR3 totals 15 residues. Germline CDR1 and CDR2: SGHTA and FQGNSA. Trimming took 6 bases from V and 3 from J; bases not matched to a gene: 6. The CDR3: CASSSRTGVNQPQHF. The DNA for the CDR3 is TGTGCCAGCAGTTCGAGGACAGGGGTCAATCAGCCCCAGCATTTT.

V gene TRBV27 combines with J gene TRBJ2-3; possible D gene TRBD2, 6 bases. Germline CDR1 reads MNHEY; CDR2 reads SMNVEV (reference sequence). This CDR3 contains 15 residues. V lost 5 bases, J lost 3 bases, and 15 bases lay in between. The CDR3 nucleotides read TGTGCCAGCAGTACCGGGAGTCACGGGACAGATACGCAGTATTTT. Its protein is CASSTGSHGTDTQYF.

The chain recombines TRBV18 with TRBJ2-3, with TRBD1 matching over 7 bases. Germline trimming cut 6 bases from V and 2 bases from J; bases unmatched to any gene: 11. CDR3 length equals 16 residues. Germline CDR1 and CDR2: KGHSH and LQKENI. The CDR3 sequence is CASSHNRGSPTDTQYF. The CDR3 nucleotides are TGTGCCAGCTCCCACAACAGGGGATCCCCCACAGATACGCAGTATTTT.

V usage is TRBV4-1 and J usage is TRBJ1-2; D might be TRBD1 (6 bases). Trimming left V 2 bases short and J 8 bases short, with 15 bases between. Germline V gene lookup returns CDR1 MGHRA and CDR2 YSYEKL. The CDR3 covers 14 residues. This chain's CDR3 is CASSQRTAKRGYTF. CDR3 nucleotide sequence: TGCGCCAGCAGCCAACGGACAGCCAAGCGGGGCTACACCTTC.

The chain recombines TRBV18 with TRBJ2-2; 7 bases line up with TRBD1. Trimming removed 7 bases from V and 2 bases from J; junction bases left unmatched: 4. CDR1 and CDR2 (germline): KGHSH, LQKENI. The CDR3 has 14 amino acids. The CDR3 bases are TGTGCCAGCTTCCGGGACAGCAACACCGGGGAGCTGTTTTTT. Protein product: CASFRDSNTGELFF.

Note on this clone: The same CDR3 also results from other DNA sequences found in this sample. The chain has TRBV18 and TRBJ1-4; D unresolved. The germline V and J ends were trimmed by 2 bases and 5 bases, with 12 bases remaining between them. The CDR3 is 15 residues long. CDR1 and CDR2 (germline): KGHSH, LQKENI. CDR3 in amino acids: CASSPSRGGNEKLFF. CDR3 coding DNA: TGTGCCAGCTCACCATCGCGGGGAGGGAATGAAAAACTGTTTTTT.

V is TRBV29-1 and J is TRBJ2-5; D is possibly TRBD2 (6 bases). The CDR3 runs to 11 residues. The ends were cut back, 7 bases at V and 14 bases at J, with 20 bases in the middle. Per the germline V gene, CDR1 is SQVTM and CDR2 is ANQGSEA. CDR3 sequence (DNA): TGCAGCGCGATTGGCGGGGCCGCTGGTTACTTC. Protein product: CSAIGGAAGYF.

V gene TRBV15 combines with J gene TRBJ2-7; D not certain. CDR3 length: 15 amino acids. Trimming left V 1 base short and J 0 bases short, with 10 bases between. Germline lookup yields CDR1 LNHNV and CDR2 YYDKDF (reference sequence). Written as DNA, the CDR3 is TGTGCCACCAGCAGAGGCTGGTCCGGCTCCTACGAGCAGTACTTC. Protein product: CATSRGWSGSYEQYF. The full variable domain, in which reference TRBV15 and TRBJ2-7 provide the parts outside the CDR3, is DAMVIQNPRYQVTQFGKPVTLSCSQTLNHNVMYWYQQKSSQAPKLLFHYYDKDFNNEADTPDNFQSRRPNTSFCFLDIRSPGLGDTAMYLCATSRGWSGSYEQYFGPGTRLTVT.

This chain links TRBV2 with TRBJ2-7; 7 bases agree with TRBD2. The trim removed 10 bases at V and 3 bases at J, leaving 9 bases unmatched. Germline CDR1 reads SNHLY; CDR2 reads FYNNEI. The CDR3 has 13 amino acids. The CDR3 spells CAISVPGGYEQYF. The CDR3 DNA sequence: TGTGCCATCTCCGTGCCGGGGGGCTACGAGCAGTACTTC.

This chain uses TRBV11-1 with TRBJ2-7; 7 bases align to TRBD1. The germline V gene encodes CDR1 SGHAT and CDR2 FQDESV (reference sequence). Unmatched junction bases numbered 4, after V lost 5 bases and J lost 6 bases. CDR3 length equals 12 residues. The DNA of the CDR3 is TGTGCCAGCAGCAACAGGGGTAGCGAGCAGTACTTC. Translated: CASSNRGSEQYF.

The rearrangement links TRBV28 to TRBJ1-1; possible D gene TRBD1, 6 bases. V was trimmed by 6 bases and J by 0 bases, leaving 11 bases between them. This CDR3 contains 14 residues. Germline loops: CDR1 MDHEN, CDR2 SYDVKM. The CDR3 sequence: CASRTGFMNTEAFF. CDR3 coding DNA: TGTGCCAGCAGAACAGGGTTTATGAACACTGAAGCTTTCTTT.